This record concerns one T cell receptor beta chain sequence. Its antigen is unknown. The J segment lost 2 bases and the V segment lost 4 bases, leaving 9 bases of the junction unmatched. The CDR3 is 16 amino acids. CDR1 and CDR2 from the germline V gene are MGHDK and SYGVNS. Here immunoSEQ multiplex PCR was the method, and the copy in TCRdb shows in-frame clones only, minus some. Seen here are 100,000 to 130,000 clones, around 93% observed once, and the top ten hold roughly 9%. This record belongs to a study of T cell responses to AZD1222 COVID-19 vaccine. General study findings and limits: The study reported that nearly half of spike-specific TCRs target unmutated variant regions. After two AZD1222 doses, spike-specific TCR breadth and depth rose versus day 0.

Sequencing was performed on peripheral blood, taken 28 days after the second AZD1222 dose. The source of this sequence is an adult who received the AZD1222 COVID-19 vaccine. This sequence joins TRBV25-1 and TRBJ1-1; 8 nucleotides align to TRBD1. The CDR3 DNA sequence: TGTGCCAGCAGTGGACAGGGGCGAAACGGTAACACTGAAGCTTTCTTT. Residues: CASSGQGRNGNTEAFF.